These T cell receptor beta chains were read from a single sample in a study of cytomegalovirus exposure and HLA in healthy donors. Produced via immunoSEQ multiplex PCR; TCRdb's table is partial and in-frame only. The table lists about 130,000 clones, approximately 80% of them singletons. Material for sequencing was PBMCs. Every receptor here comes from a man in his fifties in good health and CMV-seronegative. CDR3s leave out the opening cysteine and the closing phenylalanine or tryptophan. The size field is filled for only some rows; it gives once, few, many or a size class.

J gene	clone size	V gene	CDR3 protein
TRBJ1-5	once	TRBV7-8	ASSRGQGNQPQH
TRBJ2-5	NA	TRBV5-1	ASSLRDGGRETQY
TRBJ2-1	NA	TRBV4-1	ASSHAGVAYNEQF
TRBJ1-2	few	TRBV30	AGTRDRVGGYT
TRBJ1-2	few	TRBV6-1	ASSDRDMPYGYT
TRBJ2-7	few	TRBV5-5	ASSLGGQVYEQY
NA	NA	TRBV29-1	SVAAGSYEQY
TRBJ2-7	NA	TRBV5-1	ASSPTLTRDIESSYEQY
TRBJ2-5	few	TRBV5-8	ASSLSGENGETQY
NA	NA	TRBV29-1	SVEIDRGTYEQY
TRBJ1-5	NA	TRBV19	ASRPGTGSGAQH
TRBJ1-1	once	TRBV7-8	ASRNRGPKATEAF
TRBJ1-2	NA	TRBV5-4	ASSIDRVLNYGYT
TRBJ2-3	NA	TRBV9	ASSVPLTSGGTDTQY
TRBJ2-3	NA	TRBV9	ASSLAGQGARNTDTQY
TRBJ2-7	NA	TRBV9	ASSAGRAYEQY